Included here is one T cell receptor (beta chain) sequence, with context. The sample is drawn from a study of blood T cell repertoires in COVID-19. Germline assignment: CDR1 SGHRS and CDR2 YFSETQ. The germline V and J ends were trimmed by 4 bases and 0 bases, with 15 bases remaining between them. The CDR3 loop spans 16 amino acids. The assay was immunoSEQ multiplex PCR, and TCRdb's table has in-frame clones only and misses some. The sample contains fewer than 250,000 clones, roughly 86% of which appear only once. The chain joins TRBV5-1 to TRBJ2-3; possible D gene TRBD1, 6 bases. The receptor comes from a woman aged 60-75 years who had recovered from COVID-19. The sequenced material came from peripheral blood. This chain's CDR3 is CASSDGGISSTDTQYF. CDR3 nucleotides: TGCGCCAGCAGCGATGGGGGCATTTCTAGCACAGATACGCAGTATTTT.